The clone carrying this T cell receptor beta chain has a single count. V shed 5 bases and J 2 bases; nucleotides not matched to a gene: 4. This CDR3 is 14 amino acids long. Germline CDR1 MNHEY, CDR2 SVGAGI. Produced via immunoSEQ multiplex PCR; TCRdb's table is partial and in-frame only. The sample comprises over 350,000 clones, roughly 89% of which are singletons, and more than 1.4% rests with the top ten. This specimen belongs to a study of blood T cell repertoires in COVID-19. The sequence was collected from a woman in her 30s with active or convalescent COVID-19. Sequencing was performed on peripheral blood. The genes are TRBV6-5 and TRBJ2-3, with 7 bases fitting TRBD1. Here the CDR3 DNA reads TGTGCCAGCAGTACCGGGACAGTCACAGATACGCAGTATTTT. This gives the protein CASSTGTVTDTQYF.